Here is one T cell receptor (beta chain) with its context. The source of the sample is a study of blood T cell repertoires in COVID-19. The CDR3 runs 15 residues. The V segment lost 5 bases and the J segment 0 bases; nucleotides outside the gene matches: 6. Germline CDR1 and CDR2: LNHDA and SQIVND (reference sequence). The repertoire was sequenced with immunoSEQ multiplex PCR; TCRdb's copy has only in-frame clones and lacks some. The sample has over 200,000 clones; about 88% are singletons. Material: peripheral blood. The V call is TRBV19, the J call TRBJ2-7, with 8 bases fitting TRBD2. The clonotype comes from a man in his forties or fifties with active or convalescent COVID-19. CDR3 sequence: CASSPGGGNSYEQYF. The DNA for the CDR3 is TGTGCCAGTAGTCCCGGCGGGGGGAACTCCTACGAGCAGTACTTC.